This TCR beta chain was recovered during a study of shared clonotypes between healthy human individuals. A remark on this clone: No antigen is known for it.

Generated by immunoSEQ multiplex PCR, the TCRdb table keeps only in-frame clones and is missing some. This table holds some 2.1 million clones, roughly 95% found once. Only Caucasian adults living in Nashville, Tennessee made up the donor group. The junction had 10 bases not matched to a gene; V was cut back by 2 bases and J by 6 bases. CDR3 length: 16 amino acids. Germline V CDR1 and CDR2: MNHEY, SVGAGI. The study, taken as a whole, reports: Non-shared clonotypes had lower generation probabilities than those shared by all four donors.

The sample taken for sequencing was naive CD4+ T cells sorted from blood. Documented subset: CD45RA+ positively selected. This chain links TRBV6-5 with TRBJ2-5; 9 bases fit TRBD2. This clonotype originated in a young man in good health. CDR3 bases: TGTGCCAGCAGTTACCTAGGGGCGGGAGGGCCCCAGACCCAGTACTTC. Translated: CASSYLGAGGPQTQYF.